This TCR beta chain was documented in a study of T-cell reconstitution after alpha-beta-depleted transplantation in children (dated by TCRdb to about 2016). Regarding the research as a whole: T-cell immune reconstitution after TCRalphabeta/CD19-depleted allogeneic hematopoietic cell transplantation in children was quantitatively tracked in the study by means of TCR repertoire profiling.

Trimming leaves V shorter by 6 bases and J shorter by 10 bases, with the junction holding 15 bases beyond the gene matches. CDR1 and CDR2, looked up from the germline V gene, are MDHEN and SYDVKM. Measured from the cysteine to the phenylalanine, the CDR3 is 15 residues long. Solely the CDR3 DNA is kept, with 45 bases framed from the first base. The method was PCR. Sequenced using an Illumina HiSeq 2500. Molecular barcoding was employed in the preparation of TCR libraries, with unique molecular identifiers being used to normalize TCRbeta repertoire quantification. Starting from the raw public reads, TCRdb applied fastp trimming at Q25, assembled clones with MiXCR and retained in-frame beta chains. Every entry covers one CDR3 protein and lists the most common genes and DNA from its rows. This sample gives 600,000 to 700,000 distinct CDR3 sequences in total; over 15% of them show up just once. 0.85% to 1.3% of the sample comes from the top ten.

There are a few counts of this clonotype. Its antigen remains undetermined. The sample holds no much larger clone one base away, and base qualities are not on file. This clonotype originated in a human donor who donated a stem cell graft to a child with acute myeloid leukemia. The sample was PBMCs from the stem cell graft donor, taken from the stem cell graft. Recombination joined TRBV28 with TRBJ1-2; the central 9 bases match TRBD1. Read as DNA, the sequence is TGTGCCAGCAGGCCTTCCCGGGACAGGGCTCCCCCCTACACCTTC. Its coded protein is CASRPSRDRAPPYTF.